These 2 T cell receptor beta chains came from one sample sequenced in a study of cytomegalovirus exposure and HLA in healthy donors. PCR primers comprised 60 Vbeta and 13 Jbeta primers. Profiling relied on immunoSEQ multiplex PCR, and the TCRdb table lists in-frame clones only, not all of them. The data contain approximately 120,000 clones, 83% of them seen just once; the ten biggest clones take up approximately 3.8%. The sequenced material came from PBMCs. The receptors were sampled from a woman between 35 and 50 years old in good health and CMV-seropositive.

The rearrangement links TRBV5-1 to TRBJ1-2, with 8 bases that match TRBD1. This CDR3 comprises 13 residues. The germline gives CDR1 SGHRS, CDR2 YFSETQ. Trimming at V came to 4 bases and at J to 3 bases, leaving 2 bases not matched to a gene. The CDR3 loop is CASSRGQDYGYTF. CDR3 coding DNA: TGCGCCAGCAGCCGGGGACAGGACTATGGCTACACCTTC.

The chain recombines TRBV5-4 with TRBJ2-1; tentative D call: TRBD2 (6 bases). The germline V gene has CDR1 SGHNT and CDR2 YYREEE (reference sequence). CDR3 length equals 14 residues. The germline V and J ends were trimmed by 9 bases and 6 bases, with 19 bases remaining between them. CDR3 nucleotide sequence: TGTGCCACCCGTGGGGGGAGCCAGGGCAATGAGCAGTTCTTC. As protein: CATRGGSQGNEQFF. Using reference TRBV5-4 and TRBJ2-1 for the parts outside the CDR3, the full variable domain is ETGVTQSPTHLIKTRGQQVTLRCSSQSGHNTVSWYQQALGQGPQFIFQYYREEENGRGNFPPRFSGLQFPNYSSELNVNALELDDSALYLCATRGGSQGNEQFFGPGTRLTVL.